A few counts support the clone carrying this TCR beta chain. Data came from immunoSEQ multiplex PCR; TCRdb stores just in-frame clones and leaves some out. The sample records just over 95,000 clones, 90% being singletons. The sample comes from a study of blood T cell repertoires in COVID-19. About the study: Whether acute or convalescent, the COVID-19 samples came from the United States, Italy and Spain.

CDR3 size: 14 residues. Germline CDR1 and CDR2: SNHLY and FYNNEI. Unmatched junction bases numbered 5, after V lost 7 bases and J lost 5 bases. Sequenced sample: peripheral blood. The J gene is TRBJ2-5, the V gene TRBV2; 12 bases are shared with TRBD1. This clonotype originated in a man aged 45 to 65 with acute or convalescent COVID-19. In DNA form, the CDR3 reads TGTGCCAGCACAAGGGACAGGGGGCTTGAGACCCAGTACTTC. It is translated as CASTRDRGLETQYF.